This TCR beta chain was sequenced for a study of blood T cells in healthy people across ages. The germline V gene has CDR1 SGHNT and CDR2 YYREEE (reference sequence). Trimming removed 9 bases at V and 3 bases at J, with 11 bases between. This CDR3 has 12 residues. Concerning this clonotype: Its antigen remains unidentified.

Sample-barcoded 5' priming and a J-beta primer mix drove a second PCR of about 7 to 12 cycles. Each cDNA molecule was tagged by a template-switch adaptor that had 12 random nucleotides. Every sample gave at least 3 million paired-end reads containing CDR3. A single record per CDR3 protein comes from TCRdb applying MiXCR to the 5' RACE reads. The repertoire holds around 600,000 distinct CDR3 sequences, with roughly 43% as singletons. Broader study findings: Considered underestimates were the diversity estimates obtained from one million T cells.

The genes are TRBV5-4 and TRBJ2-3, with D perhaps TRBD1 (5 bases). Sequenced input: blood. The clonotype comes from a man aged 80 or over in good health. The CDR3 DNA is TGTGCCAACGGCCAGGGTACAGATACGCAGTATTTT. Translation: CANGQGTDTQYF.